The 19 T cell receptor beta chains presented below share a single source sample, sequenced in a study of control samples from healthy donors and cancer patients. Here immunoSEQ multiplex PCR was the method, and the copy in TCRdb shows in-frame clones only, minus some. Of about 120,000 clones in the sample, 70% to 90% are singletons; the top ten hold less than 4%. The sequencing input was blood. Receptor source: a man in his forties in good health.

This rearrangement joins TRBV6-6 to TRBJ1-2; 9 bases line up with TRBD1. J gave up 6 bases and V 4 bases, and 6 bases lay outside the gene matches. CDR1 is MNHNY and CDR2 is SVGAGI in the germline V gene (reference sequence). This CDR3 is built from 14 residues. This CDR3 is CASSSPGQGDGYTF. CDR3 nucleotide sequence: TGTGCCAGCAGTTCACCGGGACAGGGCGATGGCTACACCTTC.

The chain has TRBV19 and TRBJ2-3; D may match TRBD1 or TRBD2 (5 bases each). Germline V gene data show CDR1 as LNHDA and CDR2 as SQIVND (reference sequence). The CDR3 runs to 13 residues. Deletions cut 6 bases from V and 5 bases from J, with 12 bases between. DNA of the CDR3: TGTGCCAGTAGGGAAGTGGGGGAAGATACGCAGTATTTT. Its protein is CASREVGEDTQYF.

The chain combines TRBV11-2 with TRBJ2-7; 7 bases fit TRBD1. Germline trimming cut 5 bases from V and 2 bases from J; bases unmatched to any gene: 9. The V gene's germline CDR1 is SGHAT and CDR2 FQNNGV. This CDR3 has 15 amino acids. The CDR3 DNA is TGTGCCAGCAGCGACCGGGACAGCCGAACCTACGAGCAGTACTTC. Amino acids: CASSDRDSRTYEQYF.

This clone was detected ten times or more. This sequence joins TRBV10-1 and TRBJ1-2; possible D gene TRBD1, 6 bases. This CDR3 contains 16 residues. The V gene's germline CDR1 is WNHNN and CDR2 SYGVQD (reference sequence). Trimming cost V 5 bases and J 5 bases, with 21 bases left between them. CDR3 in amino acids: CASSQIISTGLYGYTF. For the CDR3, the DNA is TGCGCCAGCAGTCAAATAATATCCACAGGGTTGTATGGCTACACCTTC.

This chain joins TRBV5-1 and TRBJ2-2; 9 bases line up with TRBD2. The V gene's germline CDR1 is SGHRS and CDR2 YFSETQ. The junction had 2 bases not matched to a gene; V was cut back by 0 bases and J by 5 bases. CDR3 size: 15 residues. In DNA, the CDR3 is TGCGCCAGCAGCTTGGCAAGCGGGGGGACCGGGGAGCTGTTTTTT. Protein product: CASSLASGGTGELFF.

This rearrangement joins TRBV9 to TRBJ1-1; the D is unclear. V lost 0 bases and J lost 1, with 4 bases in between. Germline loops: CDR1 SGDLS, CDR2 YYNGEE. The CDR3 sequence is 13 residues long. The CDR3 sequence: CASSVEKNTEAFF. The CDR3 DNA follows: TGTGCCAGCAGCGTAGAAAAGAACACTGAAGCTTTCTTT.

This chain links TRBV10-1 with TRBJ1-4; no clear D. This CDR3 is 16 amino acids long. Looked up from germline, CDR1 is WNHNN and CDR2 is SYGVQD (reference sequence). Deletions cut 1 base from V and 5 bases from J, with 14 bases between. The CDR3 bases are TGCGCCAGCAGTGAGTACCGGCGGCACGGGAATGAAAAACTGTTTTTT. Protein: CASSEYRRHGNEKLFF.

The chain couples TRBV18 to TRBJ2-7; 12 positions agree with TRBD2. The CDR3 consists of 17 residues. With 4 bases clipped from V and 2 bases from J, the junction kept 9 bases outside the gene matches. Germline V gene sequence: CDR1 KGHSH, CDR2 LQKENI. CDR3 DNA sequence: TGTGCCAGCTCACGAACCACTAGCGGGGGGCAGACCTACGAGCAGTACTTC. Translating gives CASSRTTSGGQTYEQYF.

This chain joins TRBV9 and TRBJ1-5; D gene uncertain. Deletions cut 1 base from V and 0 bases from J, with 17 bases between. The CDR3 has 18 amino acids. CDR1 SGDLS and CDR2 YYNGEE come from the germline V gene. CDR3 DNA sequence: TGTGCCAGCAGCGTAACTGGCACGGAACCTTATAGCAATCAGCCCCAGCATTTT. This sequence encodes CASSVTGTEPYSNQPQHF.

CDR3 sequence: CAISENQLAGAYNEQFF. DNA of the CDR3: TGTGCCATCAGTGAGAATCAGCTAGCGGGGGCTTACAATGAGCAGTTCTTC. V usage is TRBV10-3 and J usage is TRBJ2-1; the match to TRBD2 covers 10 bases. The CDR3 loop spans 17 amino acids. With V trimmed by 2 bases and J by 4 bases, 8 bases remained unmatched. CDR1 is ENHRY, CDR2 SYGVKD, per germline.

The chain couples TRBV5-6 to TRBJ2-6, with D perhaps matching TRBD1 (5 bases). The V end was cut by 6 bases, the J end by 6 bases, with 16 bases between. This CDR3 is 15 amino acids long. Germline lookup yields CDR1 SGHDT and CDR2 YYEEEE. The DNA of the CDR3 is TGTGCCAGCACCCTCCCGACTGGACAGGCCAACGTCCTGACTTTC. Protein: CASTLPTGQANVLTF.

This clone was counted once. J is TRBJ2-3 and V is TRBV5-4; D is ambiguous. This CDR3 spans 15 amino acids. Deletions cut 0 bases from V and 0 bases from J, with 8 bases between. Per the germline V gene, CDR1 is SGHNT and CDR2 is YYREEE (reference sequence). The CDR3 spells CASSLADKSTDTQYF. The CDR3 coding sequence is TGTGCCAGCAGCTTGGCTGATAAAAGCACAGATACGCAGTATTTT. The full variable domain, in which reference TRBV5-4 and TRBJ2-3 provide the parts outside the CDR3, is ETGVTQSPTHLIKTRGQQVTLRCSSQSGHNTVSWYQQALGQGPQFIFQYYREEENGRGNFPPRFSGLQFPNYSSELNVNALELDDSALYLCASSLADKSTDTQYFGPGTRLTVL.

The rearrangement uses TRBV7-2 and TRBJ2-5; tentative D call: TRBD1 (6 bases). The CDR3 covers 15 residues. V was pared by 5 bases and J by 2 bases, with 15 bases between. CDR1 is SGHTA and CDR2 is FQGNSA in the germline V gene. The CDR3 DNA follows: TGTGCCAGCAGCCTGTCCGGGACAAGACAAGAGACCCAGTACTTC. Its translation: CASSLSGTRQETQYF.

J is TRBJ2-5 and V is TRBV6-5; 8 positions match TRBD2. Germline CDR1 MNHEY, CDR2 SVGAGI. V was clipped by 5 bases and J by 4 bases; unmatched bases: 6. The CDR3 has 14 amino acids. The CDR3 DNA is TGTGCCAGCAGTCTAGCGGGCCATGGAGAGACCCAGTACTTC. Amino acid sequence: CASSLAGHGETQYF.

The chain is built from TRBV7-6 and TRBJ2-1; the D call may be TRBD1 or TRBD2 (6 bases each). Germline V CDR1 and CDR2: SGHVS, FNYEAQ. The CDR3 has 17 residues. V was pared by 5 bases and J by 4 bases, with 21 bases between. This CDR3 is CASSPRDTLILYNEQFF. The CDR3 DNA is TGTGCCAGCAGCCCGCGGGACACACTGATTCTATACAATGAGCAGTTCTTC.

This chain uses TRBV5-5 with TRBJ1-6; 9 bases match TRBD1. The germline V gene has CDR1 SGHKS and CDR2 YYEKEE (reference sequence). V lost 4 bases, J lost 7 bases, and 12 bases stayed unmatched. The CDR3 spans 17 residues. This CDR3 reads CASSPVTGQGRNSPLHF. The CDR3 DNA sequence: TGTGCCAGCAGCCCCGTGACGGGACAGGGAAGGAATTCACCCCTCCACTTT.

This clone was counted a few times. This chain joins TRBV7-9 and TRBJ2-7; TRBD1 might be the D (5 bases). CDR1 and CDR2 from the germline V gene are SEHNR and FQNEAQ (reference sequence). The length of the CDR3 is 14 residues. V was clipped by 0 bases and J by 6 bases, with 12 bases between them. In DNA form, the CDR3 reads TGTGCCAGCAGCTTAGCGGCAGGGTGGGGCGAGCAGTACTTC. Its translation is CASSLAAGWGEQYF.

This clone was counted a single time. The CDR3 here is CASKETAVLYGYTF. The DNA of the CDR3 is TGTGCCAGCAAAGAAACGGCCGTTCTGTATGGCTACACCTTC. The J gene is TRBJ1-2, the V gene TRBV27; D not certain. The ends were cut back, 7 bases at V and 5 bases at J, with 17 bases in the middle. In germline, CDR1 is MNHEY, CDR2 SMNVEV (reference sequence). CDR3 length equals 14 residues.

V is TRBV30 and J is TRBJ1-5; D gene ambiguous. Germline lookup yields CDR1 GTSNPN and CDR2 SVGIG (reference sequence). V was shortened by 0 bases and J by 7 bases, with 19 bases between the two germline ends. This CDR3 comprises 16 residues. CDR3 bases: TGTGCCTGGAGTGTTGAGAAGCTCGACCGCGGCCAGCCCCAGCATTTT. Its protein product is CAWSVEKLDRGQPQHF.